This T cell receptor beta chain was sequenced in a study of CD8+ T cells in alopecia areata. The germline V gene has CDR1 NNHDY and CDR2 SYVADS. The V end lost 2 bases, the J end lost 1 base, and 9 bases lay between the germline ends. This CDR3 is 15 amino acids long. Overall study results and limits: Relative to normal scalp, lesional scalp, especially alopecia totalis/universalis, showed higher clonality. There were also resident alphabeta T cells of normal skin sequenced in scalp samples.

At least ten counts were recorded for this clone. The antigen is not known. Genes and germline come from the mouse. From the germline J gene comes the end of the CDR3, since the read stops 4 residues before it. Reverse transcribed after extraction, RNA yielded cDNA as the sequencing template. Sequencing was performed with immunoSEQ multiplex PCR; in TCRdb, only in-frame clones are kept and a portion is missing. The sample is made up of around 110,000 clones, none counted only once. This receptor was taken from a C3H/HeJ mouse with alopecia areata. As its MHC haplotype, the strain has H2-k. The V call is TRBV13-3, the J call TRBJ2-2; tentatively, D is TRBD1 (6 bases). The sample taken for sequencing was lesional skin. CDR3 bases read: TGTGCCAGCAGTGACAGGGGTAAAAACACCGGG. Encoded protein: CASSDRGKNTG. The full CDR3 sequence reads CASSDRGKNTGQLYF.